Listed here is a single T cell receptor beta chain. V dropped 6 bases and J dropped 0; count of bases not matched to a gene: 14. The CDR3 totals 18 residues. Germline values: CDR1 LGHNT, CDR2 FRNRAP. The cohort comprised adults aged roughly 18 to 90 years residing in 24 US areas. Participant-reported clinical history was the basis for cohort assignment. Recovered status in Cohort 3 required two negative PCRs, clearance, or symptom resolution. This specimen comes from a study of blood T cell repertoires in COVID-19. Looking at the study overall: Samples came from the United States, Italy and Spain, spanning acute and convalescent COVID-19.

Profiling relied on immunoSEQ multiplex PCR, and the TCRdb table lists in-frame clones only, not all of them. The table records roughly 250,000 clones, approximately 86% of them present only once. This sequence joins TRBV12-5 and TRBJ2-7; TRBD2 agrees at 10 bases. The sequenced material came from PBMCs or T cells enriched from blood (not recorded which). The sequence was collected from a woman aged 45-59 years who had recovered from COVID-19. The CDR3 DNA is TGTGCTAGTGGACCTGCCGGGACTAGCGTGTTCAGCTCCTACGAGCAGTACTTC. Its translation is CASGPAGTSVFSSYEQYF.